The T cell receptor beta chain described here comes from a study of tumor-infiltrating lymphocytes in primary liver carcinoma. Study overall: The patients had histopathologically diagnosed primary liver carcinoma, and their disease was treated by surgical resection. Staged T1-T3 N0M0, the tumors had sizes that ranged from about 4 to 10 cm across.

Study findings and constraints: For tumor-adjacent and tumor-blood pairs, overlap was less than that seen for tumor region pairs.

Production of TCR beta cDNA used 400 to 650 ng total RNA together with a constant-region primer. Modified slightly, ARM-PCR produced TCR beta libraries over three nested multiplex PCR rounds. A C-beta reverse primer was combined with TRBV1-TRBV30 forward primers in the first two PCR rounds, and each round had 10 cycles. Via MiXCR, TCRdb re-called the multiplex PCR reads, giving one row per CDR3 protein. Found here are a few hundred thousand distinct CDR3 sequences, approximately 54% of them singletons; the top ten hold over 15%. This CDR3 has 19 amino acids. Germline CDR1 reads ENHRY; CDR2 reads SYGVKD. With respect to this clonotype: Its antigen remains unknown. One end of the junction fails to match germline, which may point to a read error.

In addition to blood RNA drawn from unsorted whole blood, germline DNA was extracted. HBV chronically infected the treatment-naive patients. This TCR derives from a woman aged 25-40 years with primary liver carcinoma and hepatitis B virus infection. The chain employs TRBV10-3 and TRBJ2-3, with D perhaps given as TRBD1 or TRBD2 (6 bases each). The sequenced sample consisted of peripheral blood. CDR3 region: CAIASTGTPDEDSTDTQCF. The CDR3 DNA sequence: TGTGCCATCGCCTCAACCGGGACTCCTGATGAGGACAGCACAGATACGCAGTGTTTT.